This T cell receptor (beta chain) was found in a study of PD-1 blockade in classical Hodgkin lymphoma. The CDR3 runs to 14 residues. Germline CDR1 MRHNA, CDR2 SNTAGT. V was shortened by 6 bases and J by 0 bases, with 10 bases between the two germline ends. Study-wide findings and caveats: Diminished baseline TCR diversity has been reported in newly diagnosed patients relative to healthy donors. Diversity in CD4+ TCRs, unlike that measured in CD8+ TCRs, had risen significantly by C4D1.

Time point: cycle 4 day 1 (C4D1), after around six weeks of nivolumab. Relapse after autologous stem cell transplantation occurred in every patient, and brentuximab vedotin exposure varied. Produced via immunoSEQ multiplex PCR; TCRdb's table is partial and in-frame only. Among 50,000 or so clones listed, 90% were seen once. A remark on this clone: Its antigen is not identified.

Source: peripheral blood mononuclear cells (PBMCs), taken before the fourth cycle of nivolumab. The TCR originated in a human donor with classical Hodgkin lymphoma. The genes are TRBV6-4 and TRBJ2-3, with D possibly TRBD2 on 6 matching bases. DNA of the CDR3: TGTGCCAGCAGCGCGAGCGGGAGCACAGATACGCAGTATTTT. Protein product: CASSASGSTDTQYF.